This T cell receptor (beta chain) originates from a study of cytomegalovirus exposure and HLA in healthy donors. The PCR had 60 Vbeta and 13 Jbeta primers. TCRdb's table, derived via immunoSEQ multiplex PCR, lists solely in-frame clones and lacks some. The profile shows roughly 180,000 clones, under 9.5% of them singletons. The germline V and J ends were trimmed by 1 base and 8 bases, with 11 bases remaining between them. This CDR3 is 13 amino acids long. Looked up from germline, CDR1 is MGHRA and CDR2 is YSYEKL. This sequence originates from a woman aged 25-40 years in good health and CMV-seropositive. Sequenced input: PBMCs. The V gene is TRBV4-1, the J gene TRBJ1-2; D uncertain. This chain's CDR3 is CASSQAGSVGYTF. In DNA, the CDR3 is TGCGCCAGCAGCCAAGCCGGGAGCGTCGGCTACACCTTC.